This TCR beta chain was obtained from a study of shared clonotypes between healthy human individuals. As concerns this clone: Its antigen is not identified.

CD8 cells classed as naive were CD45RO-negative and positively selected for CCR7, excluding terminally differentiated effector memory CD45RA+ cells. Nashville, Tennessee was home to all donors, each a Caucasian adult. Broader study findings: Tissues were not sampled, only blood, and their repertoires likely differ. Naive subsets usually exceeded memory subsets in estimated richness.

Germline assignment: CDR1 SQVTM and CDR2 ANQGSEA. The CDR3 is 14 residues long. Several immunoSEQ plates held equal portions of the genomic DNA taken from each subset. The method was immunoSEQ multiplex PCR; TCRdb's version includes in-frame clones alone and lacks a portion of them. The sample lists millions of clones; roughly 95% were seen once. J is TRBJ2-1 and V is TRBV29-1, with 7 bases fitting TRBD2. Sequences were obtained from naive CD8+ T cells sorted from blood. The source is a man aged 18 to 29 in good health. The CDR3 DNA follows: TGCACCGACTCGGGAGGAAGCTCCTACAATGAGCAGTTCTTC. Protein product: CTDSGGSSYNEQFF.